One and the same sample provided the 18 T cell receptor beta chains below, sequenced in a study of T cells in Graves' hyperthyroidism and ophthalmopathy. Authors of the study amplified TCR beta CDR3 regions from RNA transcripts. HTBI primers were employed in a first-round RT-PCR of the TCR CDR3. TCRdb itself ran the multiplex PCR reads through MiXCR, one entry per CDR3 protein. The sample includes roughly 500,000 distinct CDR3 sequences, roughly 22% of them seen just once. Sequencing was performed on blood. The source is a woman aged 70-85 years with Graves' ophthalmopathy.

This clonotype was picked up a small number of times. The chain has TRBV6-1 and TRBJ2-3; TRBD2 matches 12 bases. The CDR3 sequence is 16 residues long. The V gene end was trimmed by 2 bases and the J gene end by 2 bases; junction bases not matched to a gene: 2. Germline values: CDR1 MNHNS, CDR2 SASEGT. The CDR3 nucleotides read TGTGCCAGCAGTGAACTAGCGGGAGGGGTCACAGATACGCAGTATTTT. This translates into CASSELAGGVTDTQYF.

This clonotype showed up just a few times. The chain is built from TRBV7-9 and TRBJ2-2; D gene unclear. This CDR3 region has 16 residues. V was shortened by 0 bases and J by 1 base, with 9 bases between the two germline ends. Germline CDR1 reads SEHNR; CDR2 reads FQNEAQ (reference sequence). As DNA, the CDR3 is TGTGCCAGCAGCTTAGCCTCGGGTTGGAACACCGGGGAGCTGTTTTTT. It yields the protein CASSLASGWNTGELFF.

The chain employs TRBV27 and TRBJ2-1, with 7 positions matching TRBD2. V gave up 6 bases and J gave up 7 bases; unmatched junction bases: 9. This CDR3 comprises 14 residues. Germline V gene data show CDR1 as MNHEY and CDR2 as SMNVEV (reference sequence). The CDR3 DNA follows: TGTGCCAGCAGAGAAGCGGGAAGGTATAATGAGCAGTTCTTC. Its translation is CASREAGRYNEQFF.

This clonotype was seen a few times. V gene TRBV20-1 combines with J gene TRBJ1-1; D might be TRBD1 (6 bases). The V gene's germline CDR1 is DFQATT and CDR2 SNEGSKA (reference sequence). The CDR3 runs to 12 residues. Trimming took 3 bases from V and 4 from J, leaving 9 bases between them. The CDR3 sequence: CSASPGATEAFF. Here the CDR3 DNA reads TGCAGTGCTAGTCCAGGGGCCACTGAAGCTTTCTTT.

This chain connects TRBV7-6 to TRBJ2-7; D is possibly TRBD2 (7 bases). With 1 base removed from V and 0 bases from J, the gap between germline ends came to 10 bases. This CDR3 comprises 15 residues. Germline V gene lookup returns CDR1 SGHVS and CDR2 FNYEAQ. CDR3 in amino acids: CASSLEAGASYEQYF. In DNA form, the CDR3 reads TGTGCCAGCAGCTTAGAGGCGGGGGCCTCCTACGAGCAGTACTTC. The full variable domain, with the rest looked up from reference TRBV7-6 and TRBJ2-7, is GAGVSQSPRYKVTKRGQDVALRCDPISGHVSLYWYRQALGQGPEFLTYFNYEAQQDKSGLPNDRFSAERPEGSISTLTIQRTEQRDSAMYRCASSLEAGASYEQYFGPGTRLTVT.

This clonotype appeared once. The CDR3 protein is CASSVIQGGTEAFF. The CDR3 nucleotides read TGTGCCAGCAGCGTAATACAGGGAGGGACTGAAGCTTTCTTT. This sequence joins TRBV9 and TRBJ1-1; a weak D match, TRBD1 (6 bases). The germline CDR1 and CDR2 sequences are SGDLS and YYNGEE. V was trimmed by 1 base and J by 5 bases, leaving 12 bases between them. This CDR3 has 14 amino acids.

This clonotype was observed many times. V gene TRBV2 combines with J gene TRBJ2-5; D gene uncertain. Germline V gives CDR1 SNHLY, CDR2 FYNNEI. The CDR3 consists of 14 residues. V was shortened by 2 bases and J by 1 base, with 8 bases between the two germline ends. The CDR3 region is CASSEQASQETQYF. The CDR3 DNA is TGTGCCAGCAGTGAACAGGCTAGCCAAGAGACCCAGTACTTC. The whole variable domain, remainder taken from reference TRBV2 and TRBJ2-5, is EPEVTQTPSHQVTQMGQEVILRCVPISNHLYFYWYRQILGQKVEFLVSFYNNEISEKSEIFDDQFSVERPDGSNFTLKIRSTKLEDSAMYFCASSEQASQETQYFGPGTRLLVL.

This clonotype was observed many times. The rearrangement uses TRBV28 and TRBJ1-2; D remains unclear. There are 13 residues in the CDR3. Germline V gives CDR1 MDHEN, CDR2 SYDVKM. The germline V and J ends were trimmed by 7 bases and 1 base, with 10 bases remaining between them. Here the CDR3 reads CASMPPLNYGYTF. CDR3 nucleotide sequence: TGTGCCAGCATGCCCCCGCTTAACTATGGCTACACCTTC.

The gene calls are TRBV5-1 and TRBJ1-1; D possibly corresponds to TRBD1 (6 bases). V lost 4 bases and J lost 4, with 14 bases in between. CDR3 length: 14 residues. Germline V gives CDR1 SGHRS, CDR2 YFSETQ. CDR3 amino acids: CASSPPQGGTEAFF. The CDR3 DNA reads as TGCGCCAGCAGCCCCCCACAGGGCGGCACTGAAGCTTTCTTT.

V usage is TRBV3-1 and J usage is TRBJ1-3; D uncertain. Per germline, CDR1 LGHDT and CDR2 YNNKEL (reference sequence). Trimming stripped 1 base from V and 4 bases from J, with 5 bases between. There are 13 residues in the CDR3. In nucleotides, the CDR3 is TGTGCCAGCAGCCAAGGAAACGGAAACACCATATATTTT. Translation: CASSQGNGNTIYF.

The gene calls are TRBV20-1 and TRBJ2-7, with D possibly being TRBD2 (5 bases). The CDR3 extends over 14 amino acids. Trimming shortened V by 3 bases and J by 1 base, and 13 bases separated the two germline ends. In germline, CDR1 is DFQATT, CDR2 SNEGSKA (reference sequence). The CDR3 DNA reads as TGCAGTGCTAGTAAGGGAGTGATATCCTACGAGCAGTACTTC. Its protein is CSASKGVISYEQYF.

This clonotype was counted a few times. The chain has TRBV4-1 and TRBJ1-1; a possible D gene is TRBD1 (6 bases). CDR3 length equals 14 residues. Germline V gene sequence: CDR1 MGHRA, CDR2 YSYEKL. Trimming left V 0 bases short and J 4 bases short, with 9 bases between. CDR3 coding DNA: TGCGCCAGCAGCCAAGAGACCAGGGGCACTGAAGCTTTCTTT. It translates to CASSQETRGTEAFF.

The V gene is TRBV15, the J gene TRBJ1-5; 12 positions match TRBD1. Trimming took 8 bases from V and 6 from J; bases not matched to a gene: 8. The germline V gene encodes CDR1 LNHNV and CDR2 YYDKDF (reference sequence). The CDR3 spans 15 residues. The CDR3 DNA reads TGTGCCACCTCGCCCGGGACAGGGGGCAGTCAGCCCCAGCATTTT. Its translation is CATSPGTGGSQPQHF.

The table lists this clonotype with many counts. This chain connects TRBV28 to TRBJ2-1; D is possibly TRBD1 or TRBD2 (5 bases each). The CDR3 runs to 16 residues. Germline lookup yields CDR1 MDHEN and CDR2 SYDVKM. The V and J ends lost 4 bases and 1 base respectively, with 14 bases between them. The CDR3 nucleotides are TGTGCCAGCAGTTCGTCCGGGACGAAATCCTACAATGAGCAGTTCTTC. Amino acid sequence: CASSSSGTKSYNEQFF.

This clonotype was picked up many times. The chain uses TRBV7-2 and TRBJ2-5; D remains unclear. The length of the CDR3 is 13 residues. Germline V gene data show CDR1 as SGHTA and CDR2 as FQGNSA. V was trimmed by 2 bases and J by 13 bases, leaving 17 bases between them. This CDR3 is CASSLNGSQRRYF. The CDR3 DNA follows: TGTGCCAGCAGCTTAAATGGGTCCCAACGCCGGTACTTC.

This clonotype was seen once. The V and J genes are TRBV5-1 and TRBJ1-4; D call uncertain. The germline gives CDR1 SGHRS, CDR2 YFSETQ. The V end was cut by 4 bases, the J end by 6 bases, with 7 bases between. There are 12 residues in the CDR3. DNA for the CDR3: TGCGCCAGCAGCGCAGAGGATGAAAAACTGTTTTTT. Translating gives CASSAEDEKLFF.

This clonotype was detected a few times. V and J are TRBV20-1 and TRBJ2-7; either TRBD1 or TRBD2 may supply D (5 bases each). The germline gives CDR1 DFQATT, CDR2 SNEGSKA (reference sequence). V lost 6 bases to trimming and J lost 3 bases, with 33 bases between them. This CDR3 spans 19 amino acids. The CDR3 DNA follows: TGCAGTGCCAGTAAACCCGGGTGGCAGGGAGAGGTGTTGGTCTACGAGCAGTACTTC. Its protein is CSASKPGWQGEVLVYEQYF.

This clonotype was found a few times. The rearrangement joins TRBV7-3 to TRBJ2-1; 7 bases align to TRBD1. Germline CDR1 is SGHTA and CDR2 is FQGTGA. Trimming took 0 bases from V and 3 from J; bases not matched to a gene: 5. The CDR3 is 16 amino acids. CDR3: CASSLTLTGNYNEQFF. CDR3 DNA: TGTGCCAGCAGCTTAACGTTGACAGGGAACTACAATGAGCAGTTCTTC.